The 8 T cell receptor beta chains listed next were all sequenced from one sample in a study of T-cell reconstitution after alpha-beta-depleted transplantation in children. A library of TCRbeta sequences, prepared with unique molecular identifiers, was generated. TCRdb processed the PCR reads anew with MiXCR; each CDR3 protein has one entry. The sample carries about 400,000 distinct CDR3 sequences, roughly 14% recorded once. The specimen was PBMCs, collected from the stem cell graft. The receptor set was obtained from a human donor who donated a stem cell graft to a child with Fanconi anemia.

This clonotype was seen only once. The chain joins TRBV7-2 to TRBJ2-2, with D perhaps TRBD1 (6 bases). Per the germline V gene, CDR1 is SGHTA and CDR2 is FQGNSA. The CDR3 is 14 residues long. Trimming took 3 bases from V and 6 from J, leaving 11 bases between them. As DNA, the CDR3 is TGTGCCAGCAGCTTGGGACAAGAGGCCGGGGAGCTGTTTTTT. Translation: CASSLGQEAGELFF.

This clonotype showed up just a few times. The rearrangement links TRBV6-1 to TRBJ1-1, with a possible D match to TRBD1 (5 bases). There are 14 residues in the CDR3. Germline V gene sequence: CDR1 MNHNS, CDR2 SASEGT. The ends were cut back, 6 bases at V and 6 bases at J, with 17 bases in the middle. CDR3: CASRVSGTSPEAFF. The CDR3 DNA reads as TGTGCCAGCAGGGTTTCAGGGACTTCCCCTGAAGCTTTCTTT.

This clonotype was detected only a few times. The genes are TRBV6-1 and TRBJ1-2; D gene ambiguous. This CDR3 comprises 14 residues. V lost 4 bases and J 2 bases, leaving 11 bases between the germline ends. Looked up from germline, CDR1 is MNHNS and CDR2 is SASEGT. The CDR3 here is CASSGRAENYGYTF. CDR3 bases: TGTGCCAGCAGTGGACGAGCGGAAAACTATGGCTACACCTTC.

This clonotype occurred a few times. The V and J genes are TRBV6-5 and TRBJ2-1; D perhaps matches TRBD1 (6 bases). This CDR3 contains 13 residues. The germline V and J ends were trimmed by 8 bases and 11 bases, with 19 bases remaining between them. Per the germline V gene, CDR1 is MNHEY and CDR2 is SVGAGI. The CDR3 DNA follows: TGTGCCAGCGGTCACGGACAGTCGGTCCAGCAGTTCTTC. Its translation: CASGHGQSVQQFF.

The chain carries TRBV4-2 and TRBJ2-3; 10 nucleotides agree with TRBD2. The germline CDR1 and CDR2 sequences are LGHNA and YNFKEQ. This CDR3 contains 16 residues. The junction had 4 bases not matched to a gene; V was cut back by 0 bases and J by 4 bases. CDR3 DNA sequence: TGTGCCAGCAGCCAAGATGTAGCGGGGGGCGCAGATACGCAGTATTTT. Its protein product is CASSQDVAGGADTQYF.

This clonotype was counted a few times. V and J are TRBV5-1 and TRBJ2-7, with 12 bases aligning to TRBD1. With V trimmed by 3 bases and J by 5 bases, 6 bases remained unmatched. Germline V gene lookup returns CDR1 SGHRS and CDR2 YFSETQ. This CDR3 has 15 residues. Here the CDR3 reads CASSYRDRGQHEQYF. Here the CDR3 DNA reads TGCGCCAGCAGCTACCGGGACAGGGGGCAACACGAGCAGTACTTC.

This clonotype was recorded many times. V and J are TRBV11-1 and TRBJ2-7; D is unclear. The CDR3 loop spans 15 amino acids. CDR1 and CDR2 (germline): SGHAT, FQDESV (reference sequence). The V end lost 7 bases, the J end lost 3 bases, and 19 bases lay between the germline ends. The CDR3 DNA reads TGTGCCAGCACCTCGATAAGACACTCAGTCTACGAGCAGTACTTC. It specifies CASTSIRHSVYEQYF.

The chain couples TRBV20-1 to TRBJ2-5; no definite D call. Germline V gene lookup returns CDR1 DFQATT and CDR2 SNEGSKA (reference sequence). This CDR3 has 14 amino acids. V dropped 0 bases and J dropped 4 bases, with 12 bases sitting between them. The CDR3 protein is CSARDRLVSETQYF. The CDR3 region has the DNA TGCAGTGCTAGAGATCGTCTCGTGTCAGAGACCCAGTACTTC.